This T cell receptor beta chain comes out of a study of post-analysis software for immune sequencing data. Prepared libraries of TCR beta cDNA carried unique molecular identifiers. Between roughly 1 and 11 million T cells gave rise to some 520,000 cDNA molecules. TCRdb itself ran the PCR reads through MiXCR, one entry per CDR3 protein. The table records roughly 800,000 distinct CDR3 sequences, approximately 53% of them present only once. This clonotype was seen just once. Its antigen is not identified. The germline gene is not matched at one end of the junction; a read error may be the cause. Study-wide results and caveats: Compared against controls, patients with multiple sclerosis displayed significantly lower normalized Chao1 diversity.

The sequenced material came from blood. This TCR was recovered from a girl aged 5 to 17 with multiple sclerosis.

CDR3 loop: CSARDGAGNAEAFF. DNA for the CDR3: TGCAGTGCTAGAGATGGGGCGGGGAACGCTGAAGCTTTCTTT. This rearrangement joins TRBV20-1 to TRBJ1-1; a possible D gene is TRBD1 (5 bases). Germline V gives CDR1 DFQATT, CDR2 SNEGSKA (reference sequence). The CDR3 contains 14 residues.